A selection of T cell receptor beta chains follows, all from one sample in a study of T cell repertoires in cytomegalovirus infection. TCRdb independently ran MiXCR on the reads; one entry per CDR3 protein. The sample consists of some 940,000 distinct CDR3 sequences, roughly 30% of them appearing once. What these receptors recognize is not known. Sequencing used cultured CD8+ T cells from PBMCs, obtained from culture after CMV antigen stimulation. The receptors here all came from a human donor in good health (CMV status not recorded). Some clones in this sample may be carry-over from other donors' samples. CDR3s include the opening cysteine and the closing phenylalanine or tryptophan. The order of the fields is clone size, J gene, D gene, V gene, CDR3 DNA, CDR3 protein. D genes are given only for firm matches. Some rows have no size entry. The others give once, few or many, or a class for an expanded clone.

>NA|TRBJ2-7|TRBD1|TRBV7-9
TGTGCCCGCAGCTTGGGGGATGTGACAGGGGACGAGCAGTACTTC
CARSLGDVTGDEQYF
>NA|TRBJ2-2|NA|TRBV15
TGTGCCACCCGGAGCGGGACAATGAACACCGGGGAGCTGTTTTTT
CATRSGTMNTGELFF
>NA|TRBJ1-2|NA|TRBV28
TGTGCCAGCAGTTTAATCAGGTCCTATGGCTACACCTTC
CASSLIRSYGYTF
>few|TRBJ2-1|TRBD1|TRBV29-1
TGCAGCGCAAACTTTCAGGACAGGGCGGTCGGTGAGCAGTTCTTC
CSANFQDRAVGEQFF
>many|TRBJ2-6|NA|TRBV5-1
TGCGCCAGCAGCTTGCTACAAACAGGGGCCAACGTCCTGACTTTC
CASSLLQTGANVLTF
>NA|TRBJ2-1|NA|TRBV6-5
TGTGCCAGCAGTCAGGGCAGGTCCTACAATGAGCAGTTCTTC
CASSQGRSYNEQFF
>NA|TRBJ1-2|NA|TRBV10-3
TGTGCCATCAGCGCAGGGGATACGAACTATGGCTACACCTTC
CAISAGDTNYGYTF
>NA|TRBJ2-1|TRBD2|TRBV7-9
TGTGCCAGCAGCCCGCCCGGGACTAGCATCGGTGAGCAGTTCTTC
CASSPPGTSIGEQFF
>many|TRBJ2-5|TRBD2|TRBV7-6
TGTGCCAGCAGCTTAGTGAGGGAGGGGGAGACCCAGTACTTC
CASSLVREGETQYF
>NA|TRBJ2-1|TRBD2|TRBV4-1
TGCGCCAGCAGCCAAGAGGTAGCGGGGGAAGAGCAGTTCTTC
CASSQEVAGEEQFF
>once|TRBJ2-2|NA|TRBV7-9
TGTGCCAGCAGCCCTCTGACAGTTTCTTACGCGAACACCGGGGAGCTGTTTTTT
CASSPLTVSYANTGELFF
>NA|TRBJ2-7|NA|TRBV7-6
TGTGCCAGCAGCCCCTGGGACGCAACCTACGAGCAGTACTTC
CASSPWDATYEQYF
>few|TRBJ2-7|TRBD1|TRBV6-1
TGTGCCAGCATGCCAGGACAGGGAGGATTCTACGAGCAGTACTTC
CASMPGQGGFYEQYF
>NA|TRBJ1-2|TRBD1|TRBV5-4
TGTGCCAGCAGCATAGGGACAGGGCGATCCCCCAACTATGGCTACACCTTC
CASSIGTGRSPNYGYTF
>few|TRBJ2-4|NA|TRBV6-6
TGTGCCAGCAGTTACTCGACAGAGTTAGCCAAAAACATTCAGTACTTC
CASSYSTELAKNIQYF
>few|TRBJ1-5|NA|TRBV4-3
TGCGCCAGCAGCCAAGAAACAGGGATGAATCAGCCCCAGCATTTT
CASSQETGMNQPQHF
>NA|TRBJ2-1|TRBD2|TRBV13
TGTGCCAGCAGCCCCCGCGGGGAGCGGGGGCCGTACAATGAGCAGTTCTTC
CASSPRGERGPYNEQFF
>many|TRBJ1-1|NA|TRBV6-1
TGTGCCAGCAGTGAGGCCCGAAACACTGAAGCTTTCTTT
CASSEARNTEAFF
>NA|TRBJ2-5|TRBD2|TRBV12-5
TGTGCTAGTGGTTTCGAGGGAGGACTAGCCGGTGAGACCCAGTACTTC
CASGFEGGLAGETQYF
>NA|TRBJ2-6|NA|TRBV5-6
TGTGCCAGCAGTCGGGGGACAGCGTCCTCTGGGGCCAACGTCCTGACTTTC
CASSRGTASSGANVLTF
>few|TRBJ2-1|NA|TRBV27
TGTGCCAGCAGTTTCTTCGAGGGGGGAGGGAATGAGCAGTTCTTC
CASSFFEGGGNEQFF
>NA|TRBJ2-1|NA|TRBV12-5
TGTGCTAGTGATCCCGGGGCGGAGAATGAGCAGTTCTTC
CASDPGAENEQFF
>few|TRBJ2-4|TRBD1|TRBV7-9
TGTGCCAGCAGCTGGACGGGACAGAGAATAGCCAAAAACATTCAGTACTTC
CASSWTGQRIAKNIQYF
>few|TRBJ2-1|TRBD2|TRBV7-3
TGTGCCAGCAGCTTAAGCGGGGGGGCCGGGGATGAGCAGTTCTTC
CASSLSGGAGDEQFF
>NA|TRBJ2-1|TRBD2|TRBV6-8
TGTGCCAGCAGTTACCAAGCGGGACTCCAACGTGAGCAGTTCTTC
CASSYQAGLQREQFF
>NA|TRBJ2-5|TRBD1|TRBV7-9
TGTGCCAGCAGCGAGGTTCAGGGGGTTCGAGAGACCCAGTACTTC
CASSEVQGVRETQYF
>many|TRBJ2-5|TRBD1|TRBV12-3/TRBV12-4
TGTGCCAGCAGTCTGCGACAGGGGGCCTGGGAGACCCAGTACTTC
CASSLRQGAWETQYF
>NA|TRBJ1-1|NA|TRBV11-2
TGTGCCAGCAGCTTAGCTCTGACCGGCATTGAAGCTTTCTTT
CASSLALTGIEAFF
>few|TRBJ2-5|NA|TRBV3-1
TGTGCCAGCAGCCAAGAACCTAGGCTATTCCAAGAGACCCAGTACTTC
CASSQEPRLFQETQYF
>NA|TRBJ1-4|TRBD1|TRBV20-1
TGCAGTGCTAGAGATACCTCTACAGGGGGCTGGGAAAAACTGTTTTTT
CSARDTSTGGWEKLFF
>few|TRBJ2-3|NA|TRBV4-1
TGCGCCAGCAGCAACCCCGGGAGCACAGATACGCAGTATTTT
CASSNPGSTDTQYF
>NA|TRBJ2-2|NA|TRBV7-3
TGTGCCAGCAGCTTAAGAGGGTCTCTTACCTCAACCGGGGAGCTGTTTTTT
CASSLRGSLTSTGELFF
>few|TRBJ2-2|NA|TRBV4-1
TGCGCCAGCAGCCAAGCAGAGGCGGGGGCAGGGGCCGGGGAGCTGTTTTTT
CASSQAEAGAGAGELFF
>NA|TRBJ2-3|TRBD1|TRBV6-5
TGTGCCAGCAGCCTTACTCCGGGACAGTTTACAGATACGCAGTATTTT
CASSLTPGQFTDTQYF
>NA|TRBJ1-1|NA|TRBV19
TGTGCCAGTAGTATGAACAGGAACACTGAAGCTTTCTTT
CASSMNRNTEAFF
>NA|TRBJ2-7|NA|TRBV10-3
TGTGCCATCAGTGAGTCCGACCACGAGCAGTACTTC
CAISESDHEQYF